What follows are 31 T cell receptor beta chains derived from one specimen sequenced in a study of human versus mouse CDR3 diversity and MHC coevolution. Using immunoSEQ multiplex PCR, the repertoire was profiled, and TCRdb retains in-frame clones only, with some absent. The sample comprises 80,000 or so clones, 93% of which are singletons, and roughly 1.3% rests with the top ten. Sequenced: naive CD4+ T cells from blood. Subset in this sample: CD45RO-negative CD62L-positive naive CD4 T cells. The source of these receptors is a person aged 25 to 69 in good health.

This clone came up once. The rearrangement links TRBV30 to TRBJ1-1, with D possibly TRBD1 on 5 matching bases. Between the trimmed V and J ends, which lost 5 bases and 1 base, there was a span of 14 bases. The CDR3 is made up of 14 amino acids. CDR1 is GTSNPN and CDR2 is SVGIG in the germline V gene (reference sequence). The CDR3 region is CAWGLQERNTEAFF. The CDR3 bases are TGTGCCTGGGGTTTACAGGAGAGGAACACTGAAGCTTTCTTT.

The chain carries TRBV27 and TRBJ2-2; 8 positions match TRBD1. Looked up from germline, CDR1 is MNHEY and CDR2 is SMNVEV (reference sequence). The CDR3 loop spans 15 amino acids. V shed 8 bases and J 6 bases; nucleotides not matched to a gene: 11. CDR3: CASLPGQAQAGELFF. CDR3 bases: TGTGCCAGCCTCCCGGGACAGGCGCAAGCCGGGGAGCTGTTTTTT.

The gene calls are TRBV7-9 and TRBJ1-1; no clear D gene. Germline loops: CDR1 SEHNR, CDR2 FQNEAQ (reference sequence). V was pared by 1 base and J by 6 bases, with 9 bases between. The CDR3 totals 13 residues. CDR3 region: CASSLDAISEAFF. CDR3 nucleotide sequence: TGTGCCAGCAGCTTAGATGCTATTTCTGAAGCTTTCTTT.

The chain is built from TRBV25-1 and TRBJ2-7; maybe TRBD1 (7 bases). There are 13 residues in the CDR3. The ends were cut back, 6 bases at V and 7 bases at J, with 16 bases in the middle. Germline CDR1 MGHDK, CDR2 SYGVNS. The CDR3 nucleotides read TGTGCCAGCAGAGGACAGGACTACGAGGAGCAGTACTTC. Amino acid sequence: CASRGQDYEEQYF.

Here the CDR3 reads CASSGLGTHKKAFF. As DNA, the CDR3 is TGTGCCAGCAGTGGCCTCGGGACACATAAAAAGGCTTTCTTT. V is TRBV27 and J is TRBJ1-1; a possible D gene is TRBD1 (6 bases). The length of the CDR3 is 14 residues. The germline CDR1 and CDR2 sequences are MNHEY and SMNVEV (reference sequence). V lost 5 bases and J lost 11, with 21 bases in between.

Turning to this clone: An end of the junction does not agree with germline; a read error may underlie this. This rearrangement joins TRBV25-1 to TRBJ1-5; the match to TRBD1 covers 8 bases. The CDR3 runs 16 residues. CDR1 is MGHDK and CDR2 is SYGVNS in the germline V gene. The CDR3 reads CASRESGGVGNQPQHF. The CDR3 bases are TGTGCCAGCAGAGAATCAGGGGGCGTGGGCAATCAGCCCCAGCATTTT.

The rearrangement joins TRBV28 to TRBJ1-2, with D possibly matching TRBD1 (5 bases). V was clipped by 5 bases and J by 4 bases, with 14 bases between them. The CDR3 covers 14 residues. In germline, CDR1 is MDHEN, CDR2 SYDVKM. The CDR3 region is CASSGASISYGYTF. CDR3 sequence (DNA): TGTGCCAGCAGTGGGGCGTCCATTAGCTATGGCTACACCTTC.

The gene calls are TRBV2 and TRBJ2-5; TRBD2 matches 15 bases. The DNA end is more similar to TRBJ2-7, so the J call may be wrong. The V gene's germline CDR1 is SNHLY and CDR2 FYNNEI. The CDR3 consists of 19 residues. CDR3 in DNA: TGTGCCAGCACTAAACCCCATGGGACTAGCGGGAGGCAAGAGTACGAGCAGTACTTC. Translation gives CASTKPHGTSGRQEYEQYF.

The rearrangement uses TRBV9 and TRBJ1-2; D remains ambiguous. V lost 1 base to trimming and J lost 12 bases, with 19 bases between them. Germline assignment: CDR1 SGDLS and CDR2 YYNGEE. The CDR3 is made up of 14 amino acids. CDR3 nucleotide sequence: TGTGCCAGCAGCGTAATGACCGCACCTGACTTGAACACCTTC. This translates into CASSVMTAPDLNTF.

This chain uses TRBV7-3 with TRBJ2-7; 12 bases map to TRBD2. Germline CDR1 is SGHTA and CDR2 is FQGTGA. The V gene end was trimmed by 5 bases and the J gene end by 5 bases; junction bases not matched to a gene: 10. This CDR3 is 16 amino acids long. The CDR3 region has the DNA TGTGCCAGCAGCCCTACCCTAGCGGGAGGGGAGAACGAGCAGTACTTC. Residues: CASSPTLAGGENEQYF.

The chain carries TRBV5-1 and TRBJ2-5; D gene unclear. CDR3 size: 11 residues. Germline-derived CDR1 and CDR2 are SGHRS and YFSETQ. V was shortened by 4 bases and J by 1 base, with 2 bases between the two germline ends. CDR3 DNA sequence: TGCGCCAGCAGCCGCCAAGAGACCCAGTACTTC. Translation: CASSRQETQYF. Combining the CDR3 with reference TRBV5-1 and TRBJ2-5 gives the whole variable domain KAGVTQTPRYLIKTRGQQVTLSCSPISGHRSVSWYQQTPGQGLQFLFEYFSETQRNKGNFPGRFSGRQFSNSRSEMNVSTLELGDSALYLCASSRQETQYFGPGTRLLVL.

The V call is TRBV6-5, the J call TRBJ2-3, with 10 bases fitting TRBD2. The CDR3 contains 15 residues. J gave up 4 bases and V 8 bases, and 9 bases lay outside the gene matches. Per germline, CDR1 MNHEY and CDR2 SVGAGI. CDR3 in DNA: TGTGCCAGCGCCTCCAGCGGGGGGGCCGCAGATACGCAGTATTTT. Encoded protein: CASASSGGAADTQYF.

The rearrangement joins TRBV9 to TRBJ2-3, with 8 positions matching TRBD2. There are 14 residues in the CDR3. The V gene's germline CDR1 is SGDLS and CDR2 YYNGEE. V shed 1 base and J 5 bases; nucleotides not matched to a gene: 3. This CDR3 reads CASSVRGGQDTQYF. The CDR3 DNA is TGTGCCAGCAGCGTACGGGGGGGCCAAGATACGCAGTATTTT.

The V and J genes are TRBV4-3 and TRBJ2-2, with D maybe TRBD1 (6 bases). Germline loops: CDR1 LGHNA, CDR2 YSLEER. V lost 0 bases and J 2 bases, leaving 13 bases between the germline ends. CDR3 length: 17 residues. CDR3 region: CASSQDRGHLNTGELFF. In nucleotides, the CDR3 is TGCGCCAGCAGCCAAGATCGGGGACACCTAAACACCGGGGAGCTGTTTTTT.

CDR3 protein: CASSLARGGYEQYF. The CDR3 nucleotides read TGTGCCAGCAGCTTAGCTAGGGGCGGCTACGAGCAGTACTTC. J is TRBJ2-7 and V is TRBV11-2, with TRBD1 as a possible D gene (5 bases). CDR3 length: 14 residues. Germline V CDR1 and CDR2: SGHAT, FQNNGV. Trimming took 1 base from V and 3 from J, leaving 10 bases between them.

The chain recombines TRBV9 with TRBJ1-3; TRBD1 aligns across 7 bases. The CDR3 is 17 residues long. V was clipped by 4 bases and J by 0 bases; unmatched bases: 10. Germline values: CDR1 SGDLS, CDR2 YYNGEE. The CDR3 spells CASSPRGTADSGNTIYF. In DNA form, the CDR3 reads TGTGCCAGCAGCCCACGAGGGACAGCTGACTCTGGAAACACCATATATTTT.

This clone was observed a single time. The chain joins TRBV18 to TRBJ1-2, with 7 bases fitting TRBD1. The V gene's germline CDR1 is KGHSH and CDR2 LQKENI. CDR3 length: 15 amino acids. The junction had 7 bases not matched to a gene; V was cut back by 5 bases and J by 1 base. The CDR3 spells CASSVGTVLNYGYTF. In nucleotides, the CDR3 is TGTGCCAGCTCAGTAGGGACAGTGCTTAACTATGGCTACACCTTC.

This chain uses TRBV5-4 with TRBJ2-2; D call uncertain. Germline CDR1 and CDR2: SGHNT and YYREEE (reference sequence). The CDR3 length is 15 residues. The V gene lost 0 bases and the J gene lost 6 bases, with 12 bases spanning the gap. The CDR3 loop reads CASSLALRQAGELFF. Here the CDR3 DNA reads TGTGCCAGCAGCTTGGCATTAAGGCAGGCCGGGGAGCTGTTTTTT. Drawing the rest from reference TRBV5-4 and TRBJ2-2, the complete variable domain is ETGVTQSPTHLIKTRGQQVTLRCSSQSGHNTVSWYQQALGQGPQFIFQYYREEENGRGNFPPRFSGLQFPNYSSELNVNALELDDSALYLCASSLALRQAGELFFGEGSRLTVL.

The chain couples TRBV7-2 to TRBJ1-2; TRBD1 matches 9 bases. CDR1 SGHTA and CDR2 FQGNSA come from the germline V gene. V shed 3 bases and J 3 bases; nucleotides not matched to a gene: 2. There are 14 residues in the CDR3. The CDR3 region has the DNA TGTGCCAGCAGCTTGGACAGGGGATACTATGGCTACACCTTC. Its protein is CASSLDRGYYGYTF. The entire variable domain, with the rest obtained from reference TRBV7-2 and TRBJ1-2, is as follows: GAGVSQSPSNKVTEKGKDVELRCDPISGHTALYWYRQSLGQGLEFLIYFQGNSAPDKSGLPSDRFSAERTGGSVSTLTIQRTQQEDSAVYLCASSLDRGYYGYTFGSGTRLTVV.

This chain uses TRBV13 with TRBJ2-2; 7 bases are a match to TRBD2. V gave up 5 bases and J gave up 5 bases; unmatched junction bases: 11. The CDR3 loop spans 16 amino acids. CDR1 is PRHDT and CDR2 is FYEKMQ in the germline V gene (reference sequence). Written as DNA, the CDR3 is TGTGCCAGCAGCACTACCCGGGAGCGGGGAACCGGGGAGCTGTTTTTT. It yields the protein CASSTTRERGTGELFF.

The V call is TRBV7-9, the J call TRBJ1-1; 10 bases match TRBD1. CDR3 length: 15 amino acids. Trimming cost V 4 bases and J 1 base; bases outside gene matches: 3. Germline CDR1 is SEHNR and CDR2 is FQNEAQ (reference sequence). CDR3 DNA: TGTGCCAGCAGCTACGGGACAGGGGCGAACACTGAAGCTTTCTTT. This codes for CASSYGTGANTEAFF.

This clone has just a few counts. The V call is TRBV19, the J call TRBJ1-1, with D uncertain. V shed 2 bases and J shed 1 base, with 8 bases lying between them. The CDR3 has 14 amino acids. Germline V lookup: CDR1 LNHDA, CDR2 SQIVND (reference sequence). The chain's CDR3 is CASSINSGNTEAFF. Written as DNA, the CDR3 is TGTGCCAGTAGTATAAACTCAGGGAACACTGAAGCTTTCTTT.

The rearrangement links TRBV7-2 to TRBJ2-2; no definite D call. Trimming removed 5 bases from V and 6 bases from J, with 16 bases in between. CDR1 is SGHTA and CDR2 is FQGNSA in the germline V gene. CDR3 size: 15 residues. CDR3: CASSTTVGSAGELFF. The CDR3 nucleotides read TGTGCCAGCAGCACGACCGTGGGCTCGGCCGGGGAGCTGTTTTTT.

The chain uses TRBV5-4 and TRBJ2-1; 9 positions match TRBD1. Germline V gene sequence: CDR1 SGHNT, CDR2 YYREEE (reference sequence). Losses at the gene ends were 3 bases for V and 7 bases for J; bases not matched to a gene: 5. This CDR3 is 14 amino acids long. In DNA form, the CDR3 reads TGTGCCAGCAGCTCAACCGGGACAGGGAATGAGCAGTTCTTC. It translates to CASSSTGTGNEQFF.

The J gene is TRBJ2-7, the V gene TRBV5-1, with D perhaps matching TRBD2 (6 bases). Trimming removed 0 bases at V and 4 bases at J, with 14 bases between. The CDR3 runs to 15 residues. CDR1 is SGHRS and CDR2 is YFSETQ in the germline V gene. The CDR3 DNA is TGCGCCAGCAGCTTGGCGAACAGGAGGGTATACGAGCAGTACTTC. It translates to CASSLANRRVYEQYF.

CDR3 in DNA: TGCAGTCCCCAGGGGGGCAGCAGCGGCCAAGAGACCCAGTACTTC. Translation gives CSPQGGSSGQETQYF. The chain joins TRBV29-1 to TRBJ2-5; possible D gene TRBD1, 7 bases. Germline CDR1 reads SQVTM; CDR2 reads ANQGSEA. The CDR3 totals 15 residues.

The rearrangement links TRBV14 to TRBJ2-3; the match to TRBD2 covers 15 bases. Per germline, CDR1 SGHDN and CDR2 FVKESK. After removal of 4 bases from V and 2 bases from J, the junction contained 4 bases not matched to a gene. This CDR3 contains 17 residues. The CDR3 loop is CASSLGLAGGDTDTQYF. The CDR3 bases are TGTGCCAGCAGCCTAGGACTAGCGGGAGGGGACACAGATACGCAGTATTTT.

The rearrangement joins TRBV19 to TRBJ2-1, with a possible D match to TRBD1 (5 bases). V lost 0 bases and J lost 6, with 9 bases in between. The germline V gene has CDR1 LNHDA and CDR2 SQIVND (reference sequence). The CDR3 consists of 14 residues. Here the CDR3 reads CASSIDPRVNEQFF. The CDR3 nucleotides are TGTGCCAGTAGTATAGATCCCAGGGTCAATGAGCAGTTCTTC.

The chain uses TRBV9 and TRBJ2-2; D uncertain. CDR1 is SGDLS and CDR2 is YYNGEE in the germline V gene. CDR3 length: 15 amino acids. V shed 0 bases and J shed 0 bases, with 6 bases lying between them. CDR3 in amino acids: CASSVAPTNTGELFF. CDR3 in DNA: TGTGCCAGCAGCGTAGCCCCAACGAACACCGGGGAGCTGTTTTTT.

The chain employs TRBV30 and TRBJ1-5; tentatively, D is TRBD1 (5 bases). The CDR3 loop spans 15 amino acids. Trimming stripped 0 bases from V and 0 bases from J, with 9 bases between. Germline V lookup: CDR1 GTSNPN, CDR2 SVGIG (reference sequence). The DNA for the CDR3 is TGTGCCTGGAGTGTAGGGGTTTCTAGCAATCAGCCCCAGCATTTT. Translating it yields CAWSVGVSSNQPQHF. Combining the CDR3 with reference TRBV30 and TRBJ1-5 gives the whole variable domain SQTIHQWPATLVQPVGSPLSLECTVEGTSNPNLYWYRQAAGRGLQLLFYSVGIGQISSEVPQNLSASRPQDRQFILSSKKLLLSDSGFYLCAWSVGVSSNQPQHFGDGTRLSIL.

This chain uses TRBV18 with TRBJ1-6, with D maybe TRBD1 (5 bases). This CDR3 contains 14 residues. Germline V gives CDR1 KGHSH, CDR2 LQKENI. V was pared by 6 bases and J by 9 bases, with 15 bases between. The CDR3 spells CASSRGSEGSPLHF. The CDR3 DNA is TGTGCCAGCTCGCGGGGGTCAGAAGGTTCACCCCTCCACTTT.